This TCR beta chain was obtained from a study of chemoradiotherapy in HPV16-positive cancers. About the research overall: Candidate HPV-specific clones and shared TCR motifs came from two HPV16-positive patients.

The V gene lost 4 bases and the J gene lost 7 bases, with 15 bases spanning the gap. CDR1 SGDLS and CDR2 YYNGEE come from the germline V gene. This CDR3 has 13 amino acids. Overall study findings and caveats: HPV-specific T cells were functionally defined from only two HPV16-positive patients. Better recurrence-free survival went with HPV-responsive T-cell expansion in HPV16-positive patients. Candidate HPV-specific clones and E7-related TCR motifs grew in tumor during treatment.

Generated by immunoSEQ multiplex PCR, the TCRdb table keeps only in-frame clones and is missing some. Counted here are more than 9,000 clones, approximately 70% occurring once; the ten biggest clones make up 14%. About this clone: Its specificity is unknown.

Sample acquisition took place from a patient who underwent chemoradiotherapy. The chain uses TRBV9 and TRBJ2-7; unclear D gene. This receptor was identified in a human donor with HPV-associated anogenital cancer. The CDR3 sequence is CASSPGPNGEQYF. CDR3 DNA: TGTGCCAGCAGCCCTGGACCGAATGGGGAGCAGTACTTC.